This T cell receptor (beta chain) was found in a study of blood T cell repertoires in COVID-19. This clone has a count of ten or more. Original processing methods: It was from reference gene primer amplification that nucleated cell counts were estimated. The table came from immunoSEQ multiplex PCR; TCRdb's copy has only in-frame clones and leaves some out. V, J and clone size derive from that table, while D and trimming were established from the DNA sequence. The profile shows roughly 110,000 clones, 84% of them singletons. Sample: peripheral blood. This TCR was sampled from a woman aged 55-69 years with acute or convalescent COVID-19.

The CDR3 loop reads CASTDSSPYEQYF. CDR3 in DNA: TGTGCCAGCACAGACAGTTCCCCCTACGAGCAGTACTTC. J is TRBJ2-7 and V is TRBV6-5; the D gene is possibly TRBD1 (5 bases). The germline CDR1 and CDR2 sequences are MNHEY and SVGAGI. The CDR3 covers 13 residues. Trimming removed 7 bases from V and 2 bases from J, with 12 bases in between.